These 10 T cell receptor beta chains came from one sample sequenced in a study of siplizumab effects on memory and regulatory T cells. TCRdb keeps only in-frame clones here, not all; method: immunoSEQ multiplex PCR. The data contain 70,000 or so clones, 91% of them seen just once; the ten biggest clones take up over 25%. Sequences were obtained from CD8+ T cells sorted from blood. The receptors stem from a human donor in good health.

The chain recombines TRBV6-6 with TRBJ2-7, with a tentative D call TRBD2 (6 bases). Germline values: CDR1 MNHNY, CDR2 SVGAGI (reference sequence). V dropped 9 bases and J dropped 5 bases, with 17 bases sitting between them. The CDR3 sequence is 13 residues long. CDR3 sequence: CASMGGPLDEQYF. The CDR3 DNA reads TGTGCCAGTATGGGGGGACCCCTCGACGAGCAGTACTTC.

This chain joins TRBV7-2 and TRBJ2-7; D possibly corresponds to TRBD2 (6 bases). Germline V lookup: CDR1 SGHTA, CDR2 FQGNSA. The V end was cut by 0 bases, the J end by 2 bases, with 20 bases between. The CDR3 loop spans 18 amino acids. CDR3 bases: TGTGCCAGCAGCTTAGCGGATAGCGGCTATCACGGAGCCTACGAGCAGTACTTC. Amino acid sequence: CASSLADSGYHGAYEQYF.

This chain uses TRBV4-1 with TRBJ1-2, with TRBD1 identical over 7 bases. The CDR3 extends over 15 amino acids. V shed 1 base, J shed 7 bases, and the junction held 9 bases outside the gene matches. Germline V lookup: CDR1 MGHRA, CDR2 YSYEKL. Here the CDR3 reads CASSQVLGTATGYTF. CDR3 in DNA: TGCGCCAGCAGCCAAGTACTTGGGACAGCCACTGGCTACACCTTC.

The gene calls are TRBV5-1 and TRBJ1-1, with D unclear. Deletions cut 1 base from V and 3 bases from J, with 7 bases between. Germline assignment: CDR1 SGHRS and CDR2 YFSETQ. There are 13 residues in the CDR3. CDR3 coding DNA: TGCGCCAGCAGCTTGTTGGGTGACACTGAAGCTTTCTTT. Its translation is CASSLLGDTEAFF.

This rearrangement joins TRBV19 to TRBJ2-1; 8 bases align to TRBD1. Looked up from germline, CDR1 is LNHDA and CDR2 is SQIVND (reference sequence). This CDR3 is built from 15 residues. Trimming at V came to 2 bases and at J to 3 bases, leaving 3 bases not matched to a gene. CDR3 nucleotide sequence: TGTGCCAGTAGTATACGCGGGACAGGCTACAATGAGCAGTTCTTC. Translated: CASSIRGTGYNEQFF.

This rearrangement joins TRBV2 to TRBJ2-2, with D possibly called TRBD1 or TRBD2 (5 bases each). Germline CDR1 and CDR2: SNHLY and FYNNEI. The CDR3 is made up of 14 amino acids. The V end was cut by 6 bases, the J end by 3 bases, with 11 bases between. The CDR3 nucleotides are TGTGCCAGCAGGGAGCGAGGGGACACCGGGGAGCTGTTTTTT. As protein: CASRERGDTGELFF.

This chain uses TRBV7-9 with TRBJ2-3, with TRBD2 as a possible D gene (6 bases). The V end was cut by 5 bases, the J end by 3 bases, with 18 bases between. The CDR3 runs to 16 residues. Germline assignment: CDR1 SEHNR and CDR2 FQNEAQ (reference sequence). The CDR3 is CASSPEGGLATDTQYF. CDR3 coding DNA: TGTGCCAGCAGCCCAGAGGGCGGCCTAGCGACAGATACGCAGTATTTT.

This clone was observed once. This chain links TRBV27 with TRBJ1-1; no definite D call. Germline V gene data show CDR1 as MNHEY and CDR2 as SMNVEV (reference sequence). The CDR3 runs to 14 residues. V gave up 1 base and J gave up 7 bases, with 13 bases separating them. This CDR3 is CASSLLGPFDEAFF. DNA of the CDR3: TGTGCCAGCAGTTTATTAGGCCCGTTCGATGAAGCTTTCTTT.

This chain links TRBV19 with TRBJ2-7; 10 nucleotides match TRBD1. This CDR3 is 14 amino acids long. Trimming at V came to 6 bases and at J to 7 bases, leaving 9 bases not matched to a gene. Germline CDR1 LNHDA, CDR2 SQIVND (reference sequence). The CDR3 region is CASRPGTGAGEQYF. The CDR3 nucleotides are TGTGCCAGTAGGCCCGGGACAGGGGCAGGGGAGCAGTACTTC.

The chain is built from TRBV6-6 and TRBJ2-1; D is ambiguous. V was trimmed by 4 bases and J by 0 bases, leaving 13 bases between them. The germline gives CDR1 MNHNY, CDR2 SVGAGI (reference sequence). This CDR3 has 16 amino acids. This CDR3 reads CASSSREVSSYNEQFF. The CDR3, as DNA: TGTGCCAGCAGTTCACGAGAGGTTAGCTCCTACAATGAGCAGTTCTTC.